A selection of T cell receptor beta chains follows, all from one sample in a study of metastatic and nonmetastatic thyroid tumors. TCRdb used MiXCR to call clones anew from the PCR reads. In the table there are under 55,000 clones, approximately 19% of which are singletons. Sequences were obtained from blood. The receptors here all came from a female donor with papillary thyroid cancer or a benign thyroid nodule (not recorded which). Some clones in this sample may be carry-over from other donors' samples. Both conserved end residues are part of each CDR3. A D gene is named only where the DNA matches it firmly. A clone size is listed for some rows: how often the clone was seen (once, few, many), or a class if it is expanded.

j_call: TRBJ2-7
v_call: TRBV5-6
d_call: NA
clone_size: many
cdr3_nt: TGTGCCAGCAGTCCAGACAGCTCCTACGAGCAGTACTTC
cdr3_aa: CASSPDSSYEQYF

j_call: TRBJ1-2
v_call: TRBV29-1
d_call: NA
clone_size: many
cdr3_nt: TGCAGCGTCCGAGGGGGAGAGGGACCAGTCCTGGGTGGTGGCTACACCTTC
cdr3_aa: CSVRGGEGPVLGGGYTF

j_call: TRBJ1-1
v_call: TRBV7-2
d_call: NA
clone_size: NA
cdr3_nt: TGTGCCAGCAGCTTAGAGCTTGCCTGGACAGAAGCTTTCTTT
cdr3_aa: CASSLELAWTEAFF

j_call: TRBJ2-3
v_call: TRBV28
d_call: TRBD1
clone_size: many
cdr3_nt: TGTGCCAGCAGTTCCCACGGTGAGGGGGCGAGAACGCAGTATTTT
cdr3_aa: CASSSHGEGARTQYF

j_call: TRBJ2-1
v_call: TRBV20-1
d_call: TRBD2
clone_size: NA
cdr3_nt: TGCAGTGTGAGGGGGGGACTAGCGGGCTCCTACAATGAGCAGTTCTTC
cdr3_aa: CSVRGGLAGSYNEQFF

j_call: TRBJ2-1
v_call: TRBV7-4
d_call: TRBD2
clone_size: many
cdr3_nt: TGTGCCAGCAGCCTTAGCGGGAGGGATGCCAATGAGCAGTTCTTC
cdr3_aa: CASSLSGRDANEQFF

j_call: TRBJ2-7
v_call: TRBV12-3/TRBV12-4
d_call: TRBD2
clone_size: medium-sized
cdr3_nt: TGTGCCAGCAGTTTAGCCCTAGCGGGGCCCTACGAGCAGTACTTC
cdr3_aa: CASSLALAGPYEQYF

j_call: TRBJ2-6
v_call: TRBV12-3/TRBV12-4
d_call: NA
clone_size: many
cdr3_nt: TGTGCCAGCAGACCCCTCGACCTAGCGACTGGGGCCAACGTCCTGACTTTC
cdr3_aa: CASRPLDLATGANVLTF

j_call: TRBJ2-1
v_call: TRBV10-3
d_call: NA
clone_size: many
cdr3_nt: TGTGCCATCAGTAGGAGGAACGGGGATGAGCAGTTCTTC
cdr3_aa: CAISRRNGDEQFF

j_call: TRBJ2-1
v_call: TRBV28
d_call: TRBD1
clone_size: NA
cdr3_nt: TGTGCAAGCAGTTCACTCGGACAGGTTGGGGGTTTGTCTCCGTTATTC
cdr3_aa: CASSSLGQVGGLSPLF

j_call: TRBJ2-2
v_call: TRBV19
d_call: NA
clone_size: many
cdr3_nt: TGTGCCACCTCATTCTCGAGTCCCGGGGAGCTGTTTTTT
cdr3_aa: CATSFSSPGELFF

j_call: TRBJ2-3
v_call: TRBV28
d_call: NA
clone_size: many
cdr3_nt: TGTGCCAGCAGCTACCTTTCCTATCTCGTCGCAGATACGCAGTATTTT
cdr3_aa: CASSYLSYLVADTQYF

j_call: TRBJ1-2
v_call: TRBV28
d_call: TRBD1
clone_size: many
cdr3_nt: TGTGCCAGCATGATCGGCGGGACAGGGGGTGGTGGCTACACCTTC
cdr3_aa: CASMIGGTGGGGYTF

j_call: TRBJ1-1
v_call: TRBV25-1
d_call: NA
clone_size: many
cdr3_nt: TGTGCCAGCAGTGATCTGGCATCGAACACTGAAGCTTTCTTT
cdr3_aa: CASSDLASNTEAFF

j_call: TRBJ2-7
v_call: TRBV19
d_call: NA
clone_size: many
cdr3_nt: TGTGCCAGTAGTATCACAGGACGGTCCTACGAGCAGTACTTC
cdr3_aa: CASSITGRSYEQYF

j_call: TRBJ2-6
v_call: TRBV7-3
d_call: NA
clone_size: once
cdr3_nt: TGTGCCAGCAGCTTAAAGTCCACAGCTTACTCCTCTGTGGCCAACGTCCTGACTTTC
cdr3_aa: CASSLKSTAYSSVANVLTF

j_call: TRBJ2-3
v_call: TRBV5-1
d_call: NA
clone_size: NA
cdr3_nt: TGCGCCAGCAAGGCGACGACAGATACGCAGTATTTT
cdr3_aa: CASKATTDTQYF

j_call: TRBJ2-3
v_call: TRBV28
d_call: TRBD2
clone_size: many
cdr3_nt: TGTGCCAGCAGTACCCCCCTCGGGCTAGCGGACACAGATACGCAGTATTTT
cdr3_aa: CASSTPLGLADTDTQYF

j_call: TRBJ2-7
v_call: TRBV6-1
d_call: NA
clone_size: NA
cdr3_nt: TGTGCCAGCAGTGAAGCTCCTAGCGTGACCTACGAGCAGTACTTC
cdr3_aa: CASSEAPSVTYEQYF

j_call: TRBJ1-5
v_call: TRBV5-1
d_call: NA
clone_size: NA
cdr3_nt: TGCGCCAGCAGCTTGGGCGTTATTTCAGGCCAGCCCCAGCATTTT
cdr3_aa: CASSLGVISGQPQHF

j_call: TRBJ2-1
v_call: TRBV28
d_call: TRBD2
clone_size: NA
cdr3_nt: TGTGCCAGCAGCTTACAACAGCGGGACCCAGGCGGTGAGCAGTTCTTC
cdr3_aa: CASSLQQRDPGGEQFF

j_call: TRBJ2-1
v_call: TRBV4-1
d_call: TRBD2
clone_size: many
cdr3_nt: TGCGCCAGCAGCCAAGGGACTAGCGGGCGCAATGAGCAGTTCTTC
cdr3_aa: CASSQGTSGRNEQFF